The 5 T cell receptor beta chains in this list originate from one sample, sequenced in a study of cytomegalovirus exposure and HLA in healthy donors. With 60 Vbeta and 13 Jbeta primers, the PCR was carried out. Sequenced by immunoSEQ multiplex PCR; TCRdb stores in-frame clones only, minus some. The sample includes about 130,000 clones, 70% to 85% seen only once; the top ten take 1.5%. Sequenced sample: PBMCs. The source is a female donor in good health and CMV-seronegative.

V and J are TRBV28 and TRBJ1-5, with 7 bases lining up with TRBD1. CDR1 MDHEN and CDR2 SYDVKM come from the germline V gene. The V gene end was trimmed by 6 bases and the J gene end by 4 bases; junction bases not matched to a gene: 3. CDR3 length: 13 amino acids. The CDR3 loop reads CASRLTGNQPQHF. CDR3 DNA: TGTGCCAGCAGGTTGACAGGGAATCAGCCCCAGCATTTT.

The genes are TRBV27 and TRBJ1-2; 7 nucleotides agree with TRBD1. Looked up from germline, CDR1 is MNHEY and CDR2 is SMNVEV (reference sequence). The V and J ends lost 6 bases and 8 bases, in that order; junction bases with no gene match: 6. This CDR3 contains 12 residues. The CDR3 is CASRGDRKGYTF. The CDR3 DNA sequence: TGTGCCAGCAGGGGGGACAGAAAAGGCTACACCTTC.

V usage is TRBV6-5 and J usage is TRBJ1-5; no firm D call. This CDR3 comprises 14 residues. Germline V gene sequence: CDR1 MNHEY, CDR2 SVGAGI. Deletions cut 5 bases from V and 2 bases from J, with 10 bases between. Here the CDR3 DNA reads TGTGCCAGCAGTGAAGGCGGGGGCAATCAGCCCCAGCATTTT. Its protein is CASSEGGGNQPQHF.

The chain joins TRBV7-2 to TRBJ2-1, with 7 positions matching TRBD2. CDR1 is SGHTA and CDR2 is FQGNSA in the germline V gene. Trimming at V came to 5 bases and at J to 8 bases, leaving 9 bases not matched to a gene. This CDR3 contains 14 residues. CDR3: CASSPSLRGDEQFF. The CDR3 region has the DNA TGTGCCAGCAGCCCGAGCCTTCGGGGGGATGAGCAGTTCTTC.

This rearrangement joins TRBV5-6 to TRBJ1-4, with 9 bases that match TRBD1. Germline CDR1 and CDR2: SGHDT and YYEEEE. V shed 3 bases, J shed 5 bases, and the junction held 2 bases outside the gene matches. The CDR3 length is 14 residues. This chain's CDR3 is CASSWGTGNEKLFF. CDR3 in DNA: TGTGCCAGCAGCTGGGGGACAGGGAATGAAAAACTGTTTTTT.